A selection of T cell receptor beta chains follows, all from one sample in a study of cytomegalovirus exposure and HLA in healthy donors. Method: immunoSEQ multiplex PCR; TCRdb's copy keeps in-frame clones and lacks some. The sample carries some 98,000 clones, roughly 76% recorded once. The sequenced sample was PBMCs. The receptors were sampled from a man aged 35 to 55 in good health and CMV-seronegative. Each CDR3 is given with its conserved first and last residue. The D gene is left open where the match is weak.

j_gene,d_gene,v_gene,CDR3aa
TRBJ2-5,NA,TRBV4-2,CASSQDWSRSETQYF
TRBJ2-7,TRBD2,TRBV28,CASSSPGLVPYEQYF
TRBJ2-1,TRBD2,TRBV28,CASSPRSTSGGYNEQFF
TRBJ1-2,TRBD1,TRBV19,CASSMVSGGHGYTF
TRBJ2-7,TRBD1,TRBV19,CASRPGTAPYEQYF
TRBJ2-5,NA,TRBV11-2,CASSLDVYDGGAETQYF
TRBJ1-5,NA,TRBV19,CASSSVWANNQPQHF
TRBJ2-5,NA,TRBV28,CASSPAGEGGQETQYF
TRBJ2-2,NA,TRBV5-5,CASSLRTSPTGELFF
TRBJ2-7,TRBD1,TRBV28,CASSLQGVYEQYF
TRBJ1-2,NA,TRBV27,CASSRTGYGYTF
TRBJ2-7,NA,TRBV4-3,CASSQGGVYSYEQYF